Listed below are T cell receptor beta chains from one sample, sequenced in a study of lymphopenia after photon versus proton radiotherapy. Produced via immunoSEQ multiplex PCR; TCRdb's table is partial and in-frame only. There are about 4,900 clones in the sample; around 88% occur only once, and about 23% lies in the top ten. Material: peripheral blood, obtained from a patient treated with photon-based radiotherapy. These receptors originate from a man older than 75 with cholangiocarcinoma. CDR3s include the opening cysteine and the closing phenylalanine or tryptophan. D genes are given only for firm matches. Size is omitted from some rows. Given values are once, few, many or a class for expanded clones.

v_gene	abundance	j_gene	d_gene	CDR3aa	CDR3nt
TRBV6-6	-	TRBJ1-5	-	CASSYIDNQPQHF	TGTGCCAGCAGTTACATAGACAATCAGCCCCAGCATTTT
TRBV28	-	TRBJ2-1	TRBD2	CASSRTSGQRNEQFF	TGTGCCAGCAGTCGGACTAGCGGACAACGGAATGAGCAGTTCTTC
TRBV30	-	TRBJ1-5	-	CAWSPGNQPQHF	TGTGCCTGGAGTCCCGGGAATCAGCCCCAGCATTTT
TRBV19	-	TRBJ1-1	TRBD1	CASSRGQGSTEAFF	TGTGCCAGTAGTAGAGGACAGGGGTCCACTGAAGCTTTCTTT
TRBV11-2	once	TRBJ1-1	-	CASSLAGALGTEAFF	TGTGCCAGCAGCTTAGCAGGGGCCCTGGGCACTGAAGCTTTCTTT
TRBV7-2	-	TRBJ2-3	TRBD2	CASSSLGGGSTDTQYF	TGTGCCAGCAGTTCATTGGGCGGGGGGTCCACAGATACGCAGTATTTT
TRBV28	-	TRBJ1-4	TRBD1	CASSTNRGQEEKLFF	TGTGCCAGCAGTACCAACAGGGGGCAGGAGGAAAAACTGTTTTTT
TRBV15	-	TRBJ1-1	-	CATSHSGWGRNTEAFF	TGTGCCACCAGCCACTCAGGGTGGGGGCGAAACACTGAAGCTTTCTTT
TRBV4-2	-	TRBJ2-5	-	CASSQGGAEVTQYF	TGTGCCAGCAGCCAAGGAGGGGCCGAAGTGACCCAGTACTTC
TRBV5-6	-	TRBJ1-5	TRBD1	CASSLGQGSNSNQPQHF	TGTGCCAGCAGCTTGGGACAGGGGTCTAATAGCAATCAGCCCCAGCATTTT
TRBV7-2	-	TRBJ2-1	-	CASSHAGNIINEQFF	TGTGCCAGCAGCCATGCAGGGAATATTATAAATGAGCAGTTCTTC
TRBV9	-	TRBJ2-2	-	CASSVDVGTGELFF	TGTGCCAGCAGCGTAGATGTCGGGACCGGGGAGCTGTTTTTT
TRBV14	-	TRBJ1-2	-	CASSQVSGWGYGYTF	TGTGCCAGCAGCCAAGTATCCGGGTGGGGCTATGGCTACACCTTC
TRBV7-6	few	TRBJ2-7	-	CASSLKDTMGEQYF	TGTGCCAGCAGCTTAAAGGACACGATGGGGGAGCAGTACTTC
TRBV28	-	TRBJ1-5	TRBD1	CASKKPTGGANQPQHF	TGTGCCAGCAAAAAACCCACAGGGGGGGCCAATCAGCCCCAGCATTTT
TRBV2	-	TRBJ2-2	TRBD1	CASRSGQGGGELFF	TGTGCCAGCAGATCGGGACAGGGAGGCGGGGAGCTGTTTTTT
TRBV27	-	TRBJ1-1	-	CASSSSEGYGAFF	TGTGCCAGCAGTTCCTCGGAGGGGTACGGGGCTTTCTTT
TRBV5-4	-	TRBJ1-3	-	CASSPGRSVAGNTIYF	TGTGCCAGCAGCCCCGGTCGGAGTGTCGCTGGAAACACCATATATTTT
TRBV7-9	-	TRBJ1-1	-	CASSPWGGTEAFF	TGTGCCAGCAGCCCGTGGGGGGGGACTGAAGCTTTCTTT
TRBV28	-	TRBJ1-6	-	CASSLVQGGSPLHF	TGTGCCAGCAGTTTAGTACAGGGCGGATCACCCCTCCACTTT
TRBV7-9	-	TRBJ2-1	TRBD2	CASSPMTSGGYNEQFF	TGTGCCAGCAGCCCTATGACTAGCGGGGGCTACAATGAGCAGTTCTTC
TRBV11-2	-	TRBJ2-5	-	CASSLVGGETQYF	TGTGCCAGCAGCTTAGTCGGCGGGGAGACCCAGTACTTC
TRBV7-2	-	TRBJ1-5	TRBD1	CASSLGTVRNQPQHF	TGTGCCAGCAGCCTTGGGACAGTCAGAAATCAGCCCCAGCATTTT
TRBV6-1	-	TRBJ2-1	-	CASSEGTASSYNEQFF	TGTGCCAGCAGTGAAGGGACAGCGAGCTCCTACAATGAGCAGTTCTTC
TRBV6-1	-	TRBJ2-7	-	CASNVLGDDEQYF	TGTGCCAGCAACGTTTTGGGAGACGACGAGCAGTACTTC
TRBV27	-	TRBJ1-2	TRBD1	CASSLNTGGGYTF	TGTGCCAGCAGTTTGAACACAGGGGGTGGCTACACCTTC
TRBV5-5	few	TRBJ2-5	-	CASSFEGWRSPQYF	TGTGCCAGCAGCTTTGAGGGGTGGCGGAGTCCCCAGTACTTC
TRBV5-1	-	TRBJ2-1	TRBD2	CASSFSAGGSSYNEQFF	TGCGCCAGCAGCTTCTCGGCGGGGGGTAGCTCCTACAATGAGCAGTTCTTC
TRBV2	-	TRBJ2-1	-	CASKTGPPTTKQFF	TGTGCCAGCAAAACGGGACCCCCAACAACTAAGCAGTTCTTC
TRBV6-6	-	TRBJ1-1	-	CASSDETGTHKGAFF	TGTGCCAGCAGTGACGAAACCGGGACCCACAAAGGAGCTTTCTTT
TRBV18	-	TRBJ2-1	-	CASSSGVNEQFF	TGTGCCAGCTCTTCAGGGGTCAATGAGCAGTTCTTC
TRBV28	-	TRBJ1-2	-	CASSLVNPNYGYTF	TGTGCCAGCAGTTTAGTCAACCCTAACTATGGCTACACCTTC
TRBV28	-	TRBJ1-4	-	CASSLGVMGAMEKLFF	TGTGCCAGCAGTTTGGGGGTAATGGGGGCGATGGAAAAACTGTTTTTT
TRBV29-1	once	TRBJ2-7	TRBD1	CSVRIGDRGYEQYF	TGCAGCGTCCGGATCGGGGACAGAGGCTACGAGCAGTACTTC
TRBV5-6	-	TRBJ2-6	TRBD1	CASREQGGPGANVLTF	TGTGCCAGCCGGGAACAGGGGGGCCCTGGGGCCAACGTCCTGACTTTC
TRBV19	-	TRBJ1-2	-	CASSSKGGVEGVGYTF	TGTGCCAGTAGTTCAAAAGGCGGGGTGGAAGGGGTTGGCTACACCTTC
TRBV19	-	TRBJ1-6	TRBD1	CASSDRVRNSPLHF	TGTGCCAGTAGCGACAGGGTTAGAAATTCACCCCTCCACTTT
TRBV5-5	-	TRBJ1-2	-	CASSLEGIGGYTF	TGTGCCAGCAGCTTGGAAGGGATCGGAGGCTACACCTTC
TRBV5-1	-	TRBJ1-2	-	CASSLEGYGYTF	TGCGCCAGCAGCTTGGAAGGCTATGGCTACACCTTC
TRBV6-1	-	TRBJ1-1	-	CASSEQGLGAEAFF	TGTGCCAGCAGTGAACAGGGGCTGGGCGCTGAAGCTTTCTTT
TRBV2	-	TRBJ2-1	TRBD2	CASRTSGAPGYNEQFF	TGTGCCAGCAGGACTAGCGGGGCGCCGGGCTACAATGAGCAGTTCTTC
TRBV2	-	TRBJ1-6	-	CASNGLGNSPLHF	TGTGCCAGCAATGGACTGGGTAATTCACCCCTCCACTTT
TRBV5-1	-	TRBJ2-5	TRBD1	CASRGTGGRETQYF	TGCGCCAGCAGGGGCACAGGGGGCCGAGAGACCCAGTACTTC
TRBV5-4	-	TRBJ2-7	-	CASSFYRARDEQYF	TGTGCCAGCAGCTTCTACAGGGCCCGGGATGAGCAGTACTTC
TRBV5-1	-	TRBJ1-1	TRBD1	CASSPSTGTEAFF	TGCGCCAGCAGCCCCTCGACAGGGACTGAAGCTTTCTTT
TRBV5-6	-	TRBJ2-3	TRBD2	CASSLGGTSGTDTQYF	TGTGCCAGCAGCTTGGGGGGGACTAGCGGCACAGATACGCAGTATTTT
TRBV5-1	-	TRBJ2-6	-	CASSLESGANVLTF	TGCGCCAGCAGCTTGGAGTCTGGGGCCAACGTCCTGACTTTC
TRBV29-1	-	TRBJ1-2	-	CSVGAGTGRVYGYTF	TGCAGCGTTGGAGCCGGGACCGGTAGAGTCTATGGCTACACCTTC
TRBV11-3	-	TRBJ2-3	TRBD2	CASSLGTSGGAGDTQYF	TGTGCCAGCAGCTTAGGGACTAGCGGGGGGGCCGGGGATACGCAGTATTTT
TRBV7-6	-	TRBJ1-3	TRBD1	CASSLGVGQGNTIYF	TGTGCCAGCAGCTTAGGTGTGGGACAGGGAAACACCATATATTTT
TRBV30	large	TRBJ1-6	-	CAWSESARPLHF	TGTGCCTGGAGTGAATCGGCCCGTCCCCTCCACTTT
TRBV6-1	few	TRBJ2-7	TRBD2	CASTLERGGPYEQYF	TGTGCCAGCACCCTGGAGCGGGGGGGCCCCTACGAGCAGTACTTC
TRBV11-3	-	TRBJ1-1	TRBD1	CASSLDGQGNTEAFF	TGTGCCAGCAGCTTAGATGGACAGGGGAACACTGAAGCTTTCTTT